Listed below are T cell receptor beta chains from one sample, sequenced in a study of blood T cell repertoires in COVID-19. This table comes from immunoSEQ multiplex PCR, and its TCRdb copy is limited to in-frame clones, with some not included. The sample has roughly 190,000 clones, around 82% seen once. Sequenced input: peripheral blood. These receptors all come from a human donor with acute or convalescent COVID-19. The donor label of this sample is uncertain. The CDR3 runs from the conserved cysteine through the conserved F or W. A D gene is named only where the DNA matches it firmly. Only part of the rows carry a size: once, few, many, or a class if the clone is expanded.

14	.	TRBJ1-1	TRBV5-1	.	CASSLDRVGTEAFF	TGCGCCAGCAGCTTGGACAGGGTAGGGACTGAAGCTTTCTTT
13	once	TRBJ1-2	TRBV28	.	CASSLSGLRGYTF	TGTGCCAGCAGTTTAAGTGGGCTTAGGGGCTACACCTTC
15	.	TRBJ1-3	TRBV18	.	CASSPSLSSGNTIYF	TGTGCCAGCTCACCTTCGCTGAGCTCTGGAAACACCATATATTTT
17	.	TRBJ1-3	TRBV2	.	CASSEAYQGSSGNTIYF	TGTGCCAGCAGTGAAGCGTATCAGGGAAGCTCTGGAAACACCATATATTTT
12	.	TRBJ1-1	TRBV7-9	TRBD1	CASSLGDRVAFF	TGTGCCAGCAGCTTAGGGGACAGGGTAGCTTTCTTT
14	.	TRBJ2-1	TRBV10-3	TRBD2	CAISELAGINEQFF	TGTGCCATCAGTGAACTAGCGGGGATCAATGAGCAGTTCTTC
16	few	TRBJ1-2	TRBV30	.	CAWSVRDKYANYGYTF	TGTGCCTGGAGTGTACGAGACAAATATGCTAACTATGGCTACACCTTC
12	.	TRBJ1-2	TRBV25-1	TRBD1	CASKGQDYGYTF	TGTGCCAGCAAAGGACAGGACTATGGCTACACCTTC
21	.	TRBJ2-7	TRBV30	.	CAWSVRRPVGGGSRGGYEQYF	TGTGCCTGGAGTGTACGGAGACCCGTTGGGGGGGGCTCACGTGGGGGCTACGAGCAGTACTTC
14	.	TRBJ2-5	TRBV18	TRBD1	CASSPGQVEETQYF	TGTGCCAGCTCACCCGGACAGGTGGAGGAGACCCAGTACTTC
14	.	TRBJ1-4	TRBV6-5	TRBD1	CASRTTGGDEKLFF	TGTGCCAGCAGAACGACAGGGGGGGATGAAAAACTGTTTTTT
15	.	TRBJ1-1	TRBV28	TRBD1	CASRTRTGIDTEAFF	TGTGCCAGCAGAACCCGGACAGGGATAGACACTGAAGCTTTCTTT
14	few	TRBJ1-6	TRBV5-6	TRBD1	CASSPGQGRSPLHF	TGTGCCAGCAGCCCGGGACAGGGGCGGTCACCCCTCCACTTT
17	.	TRBJ2-5	TRBV10-2	TRBD1	CASSEPRDRLGQETQYF	TGCGCCAGCAGTGAGCCAAGGGACAGATTGGGCCAAGAGACCCAGTACTTC
14	.	TRBJ2-7	TRBV19	.	CASSMVRGPYEQYF	TGTGCCAGTAGTATGGTCAGGGGACCCTACGAGCAGTACTTC
12	.	TRBJ2-7	TRBV11-2	TRBD2	CASSSRLAGQYF	TGTGCCAGCAGCTCGAGACTAGCGGGGCAGTACTTC
15	.	TRBJ2-7	TRBV9	TRBD2	CASSPRTSGTYEQYF	TGTGCCAGCAGCCCTCGGACTAGCGGGACCTACGAGCAGTACTTC
13	.	TRBJ1-1	TRBV6-5	TRBD1	CATYGQGRTEAFF	TGTGCCACTTATGGACAGGGGAGGACTGAAGCTTTCTTT
15	few	TRBJ2-7	TRBV18	TRBD1	CASSPGQGLTYEQYF	TGTGCCAGCTCTCCCGGACAGGGGCTAACCTACGAGCAGTACTTC
14	.	TRBJ1-4	TRBV5-1	TRBD1	CASSWTGGREKLFF	TGCGCCAGCAGCTGGACAGGGGGGAGGGAAAAACTGTTTTTT
19	few	TRBJ2-3	TRBV7-2	TRBD2	CASSLVVGGLAGFRDTQYF	TGTGCCAGCAGCTTAGTAGTGGGGGGACTAGCGGGATTTAGAGATACGCAGTATTTT
14	.	TRBJ2-7	TRBV7-9	.	CASSLDSRAYEQYF	TGTGCCAGCAGCTTAGACAGCAGGGCCTACGAGCAGTACTTC
14	.	TRBJ1-5	TRBV19	TRBD1	CASSDRGFNQPQHF	TGTGCCAGTTCCGACAGGGGGTTCAATCAGCCCCAGCATTTT
12	.	TRBJ1-2	TRBV30	.	CAEEGAAGGYTF	TGTGCGGAGGAAGGGGCGGCGGGGGGCTACACCTTC
13	few	TRBJ2-7	TRBV3-1/TRBV3-2	.	CASSHLGGYEQYF	TGTGCCAGCAGCCACCTCGGGGGCTACGAGCAGTACTTC
14	.	TRBJ1-5	TRBV19	TRBD1	CASSSGTGNQPQHF	TGTGCCAGTAGTAGCGGGACAGGCAATCAGCCCCAGCATTTT
15	few	TRBJ2-3	TRBV5-6	TRBD2	CASSISTSGTDTQYF	TGTGCCAGCAGCATCTCGACTAGCGGCACAGATACGCAGTATTTT
16	.	TRBJ1-3	TRBV11-2	TRBD1	CASSPGQGALGNTIYF	TGTGCCAGCAGCCCAGGACAGGGGGCATTAGGAAACACCATATATTTT
15	.	TRBJ2-2	TRBV5-6	.	CASSLTGGHTGELFF	TGTGCCAGCAGCTTGACCGGGGGTCACACCGGGGAGCTGTTTTTT